These 19 T cell receptor beta chains originate from one sample sequenced in a study of T-cell reconstitution after alpha-beta-depleted transplantation in children. Molecular barcoding with unique molecular identifiers was used for the TCRbeta library. TCRdb re-called the PCR reads with MiXCR, one entry per CDR3 protein. The repertoire holds 800,000 to 1,000,000 distinct CDR3 sequences, roughly 29% seen once, with about 28% in the top ten. The source was PBMCs, mostly from graft donor cells, collected 360 days after TCRalphabeta/CD19-depleted stem cell transplant. The receptor source for this set is a boy under three years old who had a stem cell transplant for SCID, so the T cells may come from the graft donor.

The rearrangement uses TRBV29-1 and TRBJ2-1; TRBD2 matches at 7 bases. This CDR3 is 18 amino acids long. Trimming at V came to 7 bases and at J to 5 bases, leaving 23 bases not matched to a gene. Germline CDR1 SQVTM, CDR2 ANQGSEA. CDR3 region: CSARTATPRDYDHNEQFF. In DNA form, the CDR3 reads TGCAGCGCCCGAACCGCGACCCCTCGGGACTATGACCACAATGAGCAGTTCTTC.

This chain links TRBV5-1 with TRBJ2-5; 10 bases align to TRBD2. This CDR3 contains 15 residues. Looked up from germline, CDR1 is SGHRS and CDR2 is YFSETQ. The V gene end was trimmed by 2 bases and the J gene end by 3 bases; junction bases not matched to a gene: 4. The CDR3 DNA is TGCGCCAGCAGCTTTAGCGGGGGGCACGAAGAGACCCAGTACTTC. It translates to CASSFSGGHEETQYF. Full variable domain (remainder filled in from reference TRBV5-1 and TRBJ2-5): KAGVTQTPRYLIKTRGQQVTLSCSPISGHRSVSWYQQTPGQGLQFLFEYFSETQRNKGNFPGRFSGRQFSNSRSEMNVSTLELGDSALYLCASSFSGGHEETQYFGPGTRLLVL.

The V and J genes are TRBV7-2 and TRBJ2-7; TRBD1 aligns across 8 bases. The germline CDR1 and CDR2 sequences are SGHTA and FQGNSA. Losses at the gene ends were 2 bases for V and 3 bases for J; bases not matched to a gene: 6. The CDR3 is made up of 15 amino acids. CDR3 protein: CASSLRQGPLYEQYF. The DNA for the CDR3 is TGTGCCAGCAGCTTACGACAGGGGCCTCTCTACGAGCAGTACTTC.

The rearrangement uses TRBV5-1 and TRBJ2-1, with D unclear. The CDR3 sequence is 16 residues long. Germline V gene data show CDR1 as SGHRS and CDR2 as YFSETQ. The V end lost 0 bases, the J end lost 0 bases, and 10 bases lay between the germline ends. CDR3 in DNA: TGCGCCAGCAGCTTGGTGGGCATTAGCTCCTACAATGAGCAGTTCTTC. Protein product: CASSLVGISSYNEQFF.

This clonotype was recorded many times. The chain joins TRBV2 to TRBJ2-5, with D perhaps matching TRBD1 (5 bases). V gave up 6 bases and J gave up 5 bases, with 13 bases separating them. Germline assignment: CDR1 SNHLY and CDR2 FYNNEI. CDR3 size: 13 residues. The CDR3 nucleotides read TGTGCCAGCAGCCTAGGGGTGTTGGAGACCCAGTACTTC. Translated, it gives CASSLGVLETQYF.

This chain joins TRBV10-3 and TRBJ1-1; D is uncertain. Germline V gene lookup returns CDR1 ENHRY and CDR2 SYGVKD. This CDR3 has 14 residues. Deletions cut 2 bases from V and 11 bases from J, with 18 bases between. The CDR3 reads CAISERISILAAFF. CDR3 sequence (DNA): TGTGCCATCAGTGAGCGAATAAGTATCCTCGCCGCTTTCTTT.

The chain employs TRBV20-1 and TRBJ2-3, with TRBD1 matching 8 bases. Germline trimming cut 5 bases from V and 3 bases from J; bases unmatched to any gene: 10. The CDR3 has 15 amino acids. From germline, CDR1 is DFQATT and CDR2 SNEGSKA (reference sequence). CDR3 residues: CSAAQWGQATDTQYF. The CDR3 bases are TGCAGTGCTGCTCAATGGGGACAGGCAACAGATACGCAGTATTTT.

This clonotype turned up a few times. This chain uses TRBV7-9 with TRBJ2-7, with D tentatively TRBD1 (7 bases). Germline V gene lookup returns CDR1 SEHNR and CDR2 FQNEAQ (reference sequence). The CDR3 is 17 amino acids. The ends were cut back, 6 bases at V and 7 bases at J, with 28 bases in the middle. CDR3: CASSQIGGRQGSREQYF. CDR3 bases: TGTGCCAGCAGTCAAATAGGGGGGAGACAGGGATCGAGGGAGCAGTACTTC.

This clonotype has more than one count but fewer than ten. The chain joins TRBV3-1 to TRBJ2-3; D possibly corresponds to TRBD2 (5 bases). CDR3 length: 15 amino acids. Germline assignment: CDR1 LGHDT and CDR2 YNNKEL (reference sequence). V lost 1 base, J lost 14 bases, and 22 bases lay in between. CDR3 nucleotide sequence: TGTGCCAGCAGCCAAGTAATGGTTCGGAGGCAATGGCGGTATTTT. This codes for CASSQVMVRRQWRYF.

J is TRBJ2-3 and V is TRBV2; D is perhaps TRBD1 (6 bases). Trimming pared 8 bases from V and 6 bases from J, leaving 15 bases between. CDR1 and CDR2 from the germline V gene are SNHLY and FYNNEI. CDR3 length: 13 residues. CDR3 region: CASLSIQGDTQYF. In nucleotides, the CDR3 is TGTGCCAGCCTTAGTATACAGGGCGATACGCAGTATTTT.

This rearrangement joins TRBV5-5 to TRBJ1-1, with TRBD1 matching over 8 bases. This CDR3 spans 15 amino acids. CDR1 is SGHKS and CDR2 is YYEKEE in the germline V gene (reference sequence). With 4 bases clipped from V and 1 base from J, the junction kept 6 bases outside the gene matches. CDR3 bases: TGTGCCAGCAGCATCACAGGGGGAACGAACACTGAAGCTTTCTTT. The encoded protein is CASSITGGTNTEAFF.

DNA of the CDR3: TGTGCCAGCAGCGCACAGGGACTACCTAAGGATACGCAGTATTTT. Translating it yields CASSAQGLPKDTQYF. The chain recombines TRBV11-1 with TRBJ2-3, with D tentatively TRBD2 (7 bases). Germline V gene sequence: CDR1 SGHAT, CDR2 FQDESV (reference sequence). The CDR3 runs 15 residues. V was shortened by 5 bases and J by 6 bases, with 18 bases between the two germline ends.

This clonotype was found a few times. The chain joins TRBV5-1 to TRBJ2-5, with D tentatively TRBD2 (7 bases). This CDR3 region has 14 residues. The germline V gene has CDR1 SGHRS and CDR2 YFSETQ. V was trimmed by 0 bases and J by 6 bases, leaving 12 bases between them. This CDR3 reads CASSLEGGAKTQYF. DNA of the CDR3: TGCGCCAGCAGCTTGGAAGGGGGGGCAAAGACCCAGTACTTC.

The gene calls are TRBV20-1 and TRBJ2-7; 9 positions match TRBD2. V lost 6 bases to trimming and J lost 2 bases; unmatched junction nucleotides: 14. This CDR3 comprises 16 residues. In germline, CDR1 is DFQATT, CDR2 SNEGSKA (reference sequence). The CDR3 reads CSAPGGAGGRTYEQYF. Here the CDR3 DNA reads TGCAGTGCCCCGGGGGGAGCGGGGGGCAGGACCTACGAGCAGTACTTC.

This sequence joins TRBV9 and TRBJ2-5, with D perhaps TRBD1 or TRBD2 (5 bases each). The CDR3 runs to 17 residues. Germline assignment: CDR1 SGDLS and CDR2 YYNGEE. V was pared by 3 bases and J by 2 bases, with 20 bases between. The CDR3 is CASSEGTDSASQETQYF. The CDR3 DNA reads as TGTGCCAGCAGCGAAGGGACGGATTCCGCCTCTCAAGAGACCCAGTACTTC.

The chain is built from TRBV18 and TRBJ1-5; D is perhaps TRBD1 (5 bases). Trimming removed 6 bases at V and 5 bases at J, with 20 bases between. The germline V gene has CDR1 KGHSH and CDR2 LQKENI. The CDR3 extends over 16 amino acids. The CDR3 protein is CASSRQRQGYDQPQHF. The DNA for the CDR3 is TGTGCCAGCTCTAGACAAAGGCAGGGATACGATCAGCCCCAGCATTTT.

This clonotype was detected a few times. V usage is TRBV7-8 and J usage is TRBJ2-1, with D possibly TRBD2 on 5 matching bases. The CDR3 is 15 amino acids. Germline V gene lookup returns CDR1 SGHVS and CDR2 FQNEAQ. V dropped 5 bases and J dropped 7 bases, with 18 bases sitting between them. Here the CDR3 DNA reads TGTGCCAGCAGCCCCACTAGGAGGATGTTGAATGAGCAGTTCTTC. Translated: CASSPTRRMLNEQFF. The full variable domain, rest sourced from reference TRBV7-8 and TRBJ2-1, is GAGVSQSPRYKVAKRGQDVALRCDPISGHVSLFWYQQALGQGPEFLTYFQNEAQLDKSGLPSDRFFAERPEGSVSTLKIQRTQQEDSAVYLCASSPTRRMLNEQFFGPGTRLTVL.

The genes are TRBV15 and TRBJ1-6, with unresolved D. The CDR3 runs 14 residues. The germline V gene encodes CDR1 LNHNV and CDR2 YYDKDF (reference sequence). The germline V and J ends were trimmed by 1 base and 7 bases, with 8 bases remaining between them. The CDR3 coding sequence is TGTGCCACCAGCAGAGTGGTATTGAATTCACCCCTCCACTTT. It specifies CATSRVVLNSPLHF.

V is TRBV6-2 or TRBV6-3 and J is TRBJ2-3; D ambiguous. Looked up from germline, CDR1 is MNHEY and CDR2 is SVGEGT. The CDR3 is made up of 21 amino acids. V was pared by 2 bases and J by 0 bases, with 27 bases between. The CDR3 DNA reads as TGTGCCAGCAGTTACCCTATTATGGGGTTGCCCCGTACCCTTAGCACAGATACGCAGTATTTT. Translating gives CASSYPIMGLPRTLSTDTQYF.